This record covers a single T cell receptor beta chain. The data stem from a study of OX40 agonist ivuxolimab in advanced cancers. At the level of the study: Patients were around 83% male with ages about 23 to 80, mean about 65.

Germline values: CDR1 MGHRA, CDR2 YSYEKL. V was clipped by 0 bases and J by 2 bases, with 9 bases between them. The CDR3 is 15 residues long. The assay was immunoSEQ multiplex PCR, and TCRdb's table has in-frame clones only and misses some. The sample has 50,000 or so clones, roughly 87% seen once; the top ten hold 6% to 7%. This receptor was obtained from an adult with an advanced solid tumor such as melanoma, head and neck, liver or kidney cancer. The specimen was CD4+ or CD8+ T cells sorted from blood, collected in a trial of the OX40 agonist ivuxolimab. The V call is TRBV4-1, the J call TRBJ2-3; unclear D gene. CDR3 DNA sequence: TGCGCCAGCAGCCAAGAGCAGAGGCTCACAGATACGCAGTATTTT. It yields the protein CASSQEQRLTDTQYF.